The entry that follows covers one TCR beta chain sequence. Original analysis: Cell counts per sample came from amplifying reference gene primers. Using immunoSEQ multiplex PCR, the repertoire was profiled, and TCRdb retains in-frame clones only, with some absent. V, J and clone size are taken as reported in that table, and D and trimming were inferred from the DNA itself. The table has 150,000 to 200,000 clones, around 85% seen once; the top ten hold 6.9%. This sample was taken from a study of blood T cell repertoires in COVID-19. The source of this sequence is a man older than 75 with COVID-19, enrolled during active disease. Sequencing was performed on peripheral blood.

This CDR3 is CASSVEGLAGAYEQYF. The CDR3 nucleotides read TGTGCCAGCAGCGTAGAAGGACTAGCGGGGGCCTACGAGCAGTACTTC. The V and J genes are TRBV9 and TRBJ2-7; the match to TRBD2 covers 13 bases. V gave up 0 bases and J gave up 2 bases; unmatched junction bases: 2. CDR1 SGDLS and CDR2 YYNGEE come from the germline V gene. There are 16 residues in the CDR3.